The present TCR beta chain was sequenced within a study of memory CD4+ T cells and cytomegalovirus serostatus. Notes on this clone: The antigen is not known.

Here immunoSEQ multiplex PCR was the method, and the copy in TCRdb shows in-frame clones only, minus some. The sample carries 25,000 to 40,000 clones, about 80% recorded once. Single viable CD3+CD4+CD8-CD45RO+ cells were sorted as the memory CD4+ T cells. Serum IgG to CMV pp150, pp28, p38 and p52 defined serostatus. The germline CDR1 and CDR2 sequences are SEHNR and FQNEAQ (reference sequence). The CDR3 runs 14 residues. Trimming removed 3 bases from V and 6 bases from J, with 14 bases in between. The study, taken as a whole, reports: CD4+ memory repertoires contained 67 of 164 reported CMV TCRbeta sequences. The CMV-associated TCR signature appears largely within the CD4+ memory repertoire. Repertoires predicted CMV serostatus with median bootstrapped AUC of around 0.95.

V is TRBV7-9 and J is TRBJ1-2; D uncertain. The material sequenced was memory CD4+ T cells from blood. The source is an adult in good health and CMV-seronegative. Some clones in this sample may be carry-over from other donors' samples. Here the CDR3 reads CASSFSSVADGYTF. In DNA, the CDR3 is TGTGCCAGCAGCTTCTCCTCTGTGGCGGATGGCTACACCTTC.